This T cell receptor (beta chain) was documented in a study of T cell repertoires in aging, cancer and after chemotherapy. This clonotype is medium-sized within its sample. Its antigen is not known. Peripheral blood genomic DNA, not sorted cells or RNA, was the template. V gave up 3 bases and J gave up 0 bases, with 6 bases separating them. The CDR3 has 14 amino acids. Germline V gives CDR1 LNHDA, CDR2 SQIVND (reference sequence). General study results and limits: Compared with age-matched healthy donors, untreated hematological or solid cancer patients showed higher blood TCR clonality.

TRB rearrangements spanning V, D and J were amplified using mixed TRB-A/B primers. Each CDR3 protein is one row after TCRdb ran MiXCR on the multiplex PCR reads. In the table there are 12,000 or so distinct CDR3 sequences, around 29% of which are singletons. The V and J genes are TRBV19 and TRBJ2-1; D gene uncertain. The source material was blood. The TCR sequence derives from a human donor in good health. The donor label of this sample is uncertain. CDR3 bases: TGTGCCAGTAGTATCGAGAGCTCCTACAATGAGCAGTTCTTC. Translation: CASSIESSYNEQFF.